A single sample is the source of the 24 T cell receptor beta chains below, sequenced in a study of CD8 T cells in ankylosing spondylitis. Each CDR3 protein gets one entry after TCRdb re-called the 5' RACE reads with MiXCR. The table includes around 150,000 distinct CDR3 sequences, about 42% detected once. Sequenced material: synovial fluid, either unsorted or a sorted T cell fraction (not recorded which). The source is a male donor with ankylosing spondylitis.

The rearrangement links TRBV4-1 to TRBJ1-2; possible D gene TRBD1, 5 bases. Germline loops: CDR1 MGHRA, CDR2 YSYEKL. V lost 5 bases and J lost 9, with 22 bases in between. The CDR3 is made up of 15 amino acids. CDR3 sequence (DNA): TGCGCCAGCAGCGACACCGCTTGGGACCTAGTGAGCTACACCTTC. Translation: CASSDTAWDLVSYTF.

This clonotype was recorded once. The CDR3 reads CATSRDPRGVSYEQYF. In nucleotides, the CDR3 is TGTGCCACCAGCAGAGACCCTCGGGGAGTCTCCTACGAGCAGTACTTC. The V call is TRBV15, the J call TRBJ2-7; tentatively, D is TRBD2 (5 bases). Deletions cut 0 bases from V and 0 bases from J, with 12 bases between. This CDR3 spans 16 amino acids. Germline CDR1 LNHNV, CDR2 YYDKDF (reference sequence).

The J gene is TRBJ2-7, the V gene TRBV7-2, with 8 positions matching TRBD2. The CDR3 totals 17 residues. Germline V gives CDR1 SGHTA, CDR2 FQGNSA. V lost 4 bases and J lost 6; bases outside the gene matches: 17. In nucleotides, the CDR3 is TGTGCCAGCAGCTCCGGGACTAGGCTATCGAAAGGGGCCGAGCAGTACTTC. This translates into CASSSGTRLSKGAEQYF.

The rearrangement uses TRBV7-9 and TRBJ2-3; D is ambiguous. Per the germline V gene, CDR1 is SEHNR and CDR2 is FQNEAQ (reference sequence). V was pared by 5 bases and J by 6 bases, with 12 bases between. CDR3 length: 13 residues. CDR3 region: CASSEAGWDTQYF. CDR3 sequence (DNA): TGTGCCAGCAGCGAGGCCGGATGGGATACGCAGTATTTT.

The genes are TRBV7-8 and TRBJ1-5, with no clear D. V lost 5 bases and J lost 4, with 12 bases in between. Germline CDR1 reads SGHVS; CDR2 reads FQNEAQ. This CDR3 region has 14 residues. CDR3 amino acids: CASSPPGNNQPQHF. The CDR3 nucleotides are TGTGCCAGCAGCCCCCCGGGCAATAATCAGCCCCAGCATTTT.

V is TRBV29-1 and J is TRBJ2-3; no clear D. Per germline, CDR1 SQVTM and CDR2 ANQGSEA. This CDR3 region has 13 residues. Between the trimmed V and J ends, which lost 3 bases and 6 bases, there was a span of 13 bases. CDR3 region: CSVDGLSRDTQYF. The CDR3, as DNA: TGCAGCGTTGACGGGCTAAGTCGGGATACGCAGTATTTT.

This clonotype was observed a handful of times. The rearrangement uses TRBV10-3 and TRBJ2-6; D not certain. V was trimmed by 1 base and J by 3 bases, leaving 7 bases between them. Germline-derived CDR1 and CDR2 are ENHRY and SYGVKD. This CDR3 is built from 15 residues. The CDR3, as DNA: TGTGCCATCAGTGAGTTGCCAGATGGGGCCAACGTCCTGACTTTC. This sequence encodes CAISELPDGANVLTF.

This clonotype has only a few counts. V is TRBV15 and J is TRBJ1-2, with TRBD1 identical over 7 bases. This CDR3 has 14 residues. The V gene end was trimmed by 7 bases and the J gene end by 5 bases; junction bases not matched to a gene: 10. CDR1 is LNHNV, CDR2 YYDKDF, per germline (reference sequence). CDR3 residues: CATNRDSAKYGYTF. CDR3 bases: TGTGCCACCAATCGGGACAGCGCAAAGTATGGCTACACCTTC.

This clonotype came up a few times. V gene TRBV6-1 combines with J gene TRBJ1-5; 10 nucleotides agree with TRBD1. Germline V gives CDR1 MNHNS, CDR2 SASEGT. The ends lost 2 bases at V and 4 bases at J; junction bases unmatched: 2. There are 15 residues in the CDR3. CDR3 nucleotides: TGTGCCAGCAGTGAAAGGACAGGGGGAAATCAGCCCCAGCATTTT. Translated, it gives CASSERTGGNQPQHF.

This clonotype was observed a handful of times. V is TRBV21-1 and J is TRBJ2-3; the table's D call TRBD2 went unverified against the DNA. TRBV21-1 is marked as a pseudogene. This CDR3 spans 16 amino acids. CDR3 coding DNA: TGTGCCAGCAGCAAAGTAGCGGGGGCCGGGGGGTATACGCAGTATTTT. This sequence encodes CASSKVAGAGGYTQYF.

V and J are TRBV4-1 and TRBJ2-2; a possible D gene is TRBD1 (5 bases). The germline V and J ends were trimmed by 0 bases and 7 bases, with 15 bases remaining between them. Germline-derived CDR1 and CDR2 are MGHRA and YSYEKL. The CDR3 has 16 amino acids. The chain's CDR3 is CASSQDSSDRGGELFF. The CDR3 nucleotides read TGCGCCAGCAGCCAAGATAGTTCGGATAGGGGCGGGGAGCTGTTTTTT.

This clonotype was observed a handful of times. This chain uses TRBV5-6 with TRBJ2-3; D possibly corresponds to TRBD2 (5 bases). V was cut by 0 bases and J by 2 bases, with 19 bases left in between. Germline V gene lookup returns CDR1 SGHDT and CDR2 YYEEEE. The CDR3 contains 18 residues. The chain's CDR3 is CASSLDLLAHSPTDTQYF. In DNA form, the CDR3 reads TGTGCCAGCAGCTTGGATCTCCTAGCCCATAGCCCCACAGATACGCAGTATTTT.

This clonotype appeared a few times. The chain combines TRBV20-1 with TRBJ2-1, with no clear D. From germline, CDR1 is DFQATT and CDR2 SNEGSKA (reference sequence). The CDR3 length is 13 residues. V dropped 6 bases and J dropped 2 bases, with 11 bases sitting between them. For the CDR3, the DNA is TGCAGTGCCCTGACTGGTCCCTACAATGAGCAGTTCTTC. Translating it yields CSALTGPYNEQFF.

This clonotype was seen just once. The CDR3 DNA reads TGTGCCAGCAGCTTAGCGCAAGGCACTGAAGCTTTCTTT. As protein: CASSLAQGTEAFF. The genes are TRBV7-6 and TRBJ1-1; D is ambiguous. The length of the CDR3 is 13 residues. Germline loops: CDR1 SGHVS, CDR2 FNYEAQ. V was trimmed by 0 bases and J by 4 bases, leaving 6 bases between them.

The CDR3 loop is CASSFGTLSDEQFF. The CDR3 region has the DNA TGTGCCAGCAGCTTTGGGACCTTGAGCGATGAGCAGTTCTTC. This chain joins TRBV7-9 and TRBJ2-1; D could derive from TRBD1 or TRBD2 (5 bases each). CDR3 length: 14 amino acids. CDR1 is SEHNR and CDR2 is FQNEAQ in the germline V gene (reference sequence). Between the trimmed V and J ends, which lost 3 bases and 8 bases, there was a span of 14 bases.

The chain employs TRBV12-3 or TRBV12-4 and TRBJ1-1, with 7 bases matching TRBD1. V lost 5 bases, J lost 6 bases, and 9 bases stayed unmatched. The CDR3 is 14 residues long. The CDR3 loop is CASSTPTGNPEAFF. The CDR3 DNA reads as TGTGCCAGCAGTACTCCGACAGGGAATCCTGAAGCTTTCTTT.

The J gene is TRBJ2-3, the V gene TRBV5-1; D tentatively fits TRBD1 or TRBD2 (5 bases each). V was pared by 5 bases and J by 0 bases, with 7 bases between. From germline, CDR1 is SGHRS and CDR2 YFSETQ. The CDR3 covers 13 residues. The CDR3 here is CASRGDSTDTQYF. The CDR3 DNA reads as TGCGCCAGCAGGGGGGATAGCACAGATACGCAGTATTTT.

This clonotype was observed a few times. CDR3 sequence: CASSLDRSSYNEQFF. In DNA form, the CDR3 reads TGTGCCAGCAGCTTAGATCGGAGCTCCTACAATGAGCAGTTCTTC. The chain employs TRBV7-8 and TRBJ2-1, with D unclear. The length of the CDR3 is 15 residues. With 1 base removed from V and 0 bases from J, the gap between germline ends came to 7 bases. The germline CDR1 and CDR2 sequences are SGHVS and FQNEAQ.

The chain links TRBV7-3 to TRBJ2-2, with TRBD1 identical over 8 bases. Germline lookup yields CDR1 SGHTA and CDR2 FQGTGA. With V trimmed by 4 bases and J by 1 base, 8 bases remained unmatched. The CDR3 consists of 17 residues. The CDR3 loop is CASSYHAGQENTGELFF. For the CDR3, the DNA is TGTGCCAGCAGCTACCACGCGGGACAGGAGAACACCGGGGAGCTGTTTTTT. The full variable domain, completed using reference TRBV7-3 and TRBJ2-2, is GAGVSQTPSNKVTEKGKYVELRCDPISGHTALYWYRQSLGQGPEFLIYFQGTGAADDSGLPNDRFFAVRPEGSVSTLKIQRTERGDSAVYLCASSYHAGQENTGELFFGEGSRLTVL.

There are many counts of this clonotype. V is TRBV6-1 and J is TRBJ1-1; tentative D call: TRBD1 (5 bases). Germline CDR1 MNHNS, CDR2 SASEGT. The CDR3 consists of 13 residues. Trimming removed 1 base from V and 6 bases from J, with 9 bases in between. The CDR3 region is CASSEGETAEAFF. The DNA of the CDR3 is TGTGCCAGCAGTGAAGGGGAGACAGCTGAAGCTTTCTTT.

The table lists this clonotype with a few counts. The chain recombines TRBV11-2 with TRBJ1-1, with D maybe TRBD1 (6 bases). The germline V gene has CDR1 SGHAT and CDR2 FQNNGV. Trimming took off 5 bases at V and 3 bases at J, with 28 bases between the two ends. The CDR3 covers 19 residues. The CDR3 sequence: CASSPLPGATNGVDTEAFF. For the CDR3, the DNA is TGTGCCAGCAGCCCTCTGCCAGGGGCAACCAATGGAGTGGACACTGAAGCTTTCTTT.

This chain uses TRBV6-2 or TRBV6-3 with TRBJ2-3; D possibly corresponds to TRBD2 (6 bases). The germline gives CDR1 MNHEY, CDR2 SVGEGT. V was cut by 5 bases and J by 4 bases, with 25 bases left in between. CDR3 length: 18 residues. In DNA, the CDR3 is TGTGCCAGCAGTGGAGTTCCCCTGTGGCGGGATACTGCAGATACGCAGTATTTT. Amino acids: CASSGVPLWRDTADTQYF.

The table lists this clonotype with a few counts. V is TRBV27 and J is TRBJ2-3; TRBD1 might be the D (6 bases). Germline lookup yields CDR1 MNHEY and CDR2 SMNVEV (reference sequence). This CDR3 region has 12 residues. Trimming removed 8 bases from V and 4 bases from J, with 10 bases in between. Written as DNA, the CDR3 is TGTGCCAGCGGACAGCCCCCAGATACGCAGTATTTT. Translating it yields CASGQPPDTQYF.

This chain connects TRBV6-1 to TRBJ2-2; TRBD2 aligns across 13 bases. With V trimmed by 6 bases and J by 0 bases, 7 bases remained unmatched. The CDR3 totals 18 residues. CDR1 and CDR2 from the germline V gene are MNHNS and SASEGT. The CDR3 spells CASSRWTSGGTNTGELFF. The CDR3 bases are TGTGCCAGCAGCCGCTGGACTAGCGGGGGCACGAACACCGGGGAGCTGTTTTTT.